In this sample, the clone carrying this TCR beta chain turned up many times. Its antigen is undetermined. This CDR3 has 17 amino acids. After removal of 3 bases from V and 2 bases from J, the junction contained 5 bases not matched to a gene. The data belong to a study of spatial heterogeneity in lung cancer. Study details: There were, on average, more than 9.5 raw-read appearances for each unique TCR and UMI combination.

MiXCR, run by TCRdb on the 5' RACE reads, gives a single entry per CDR3 protein. The sample carries roughly 71,000 distinct CDR3 sequences, around 9.3% recorded once. The time point is: blood at routine non-recurrence follow-up after resection. Study observations and caveats: Detection of ubiquitous tumor TCRs in blood was higher at resection than follow-up.

V is TRBV12-3 or TRBV12-4 and J is TRBJ2-1, with 12 bases that match TRBD2. Sequenced material: PBMCs, taken at follow-up. This receptor was obtained from a female donor with early-stage non-small cell lung cancer. CDR3: CASSFRLAGGPYNEQFF. The CDR3 nucleotides read TGTGCCAGCAGTTTCCGGCTAGCGGGAGGGCCCTACAATGAGCAGTTCTTC.